The 3 T cell receptor beta chains presented below share a single source sample, sequenced in a study of technical replicates of blood from a handful of donors. Some clones are missing from TCRdb's copy, which holds only in-frame ones; the method was immunoSEQ multiplex PCR. The table shows roughly 76,000 clones, with around 85% occurring only once. The sample taken for sequencing was PBMCs. These receptors all come from a human donor in good health. Some clones in this sample may be carry-over from other donors' samples.

The chain couples TRBV7-2 to TRBJ1-2; the D is unclear. The CDR3 totals 16 residues. Germline loops: CDR1 SGHTA, CDR2 FQGNSA. Trimming left V 5 bases short and J 0 bases short, with 16 bases between. In nucleotides, the CDR3 is TGTGCCAGCAGCCCCTTGGGCAGGCCAACTAACTATGGCTACACCTTC. Its translation: CASSPLGRPTNYGYTF.

The chain has TRBV7-2 and TRBJ1-3; maybe TRBD1 (5 bases). Deletions cut 2 bases from V and 4 bases from J, with 12 bases between. Germline V gene lookup returns CDR1 SGHTA and CDR2 FQGNSA. This CDR3 is built from 15 residues. The CDR3 reads CASSLTGQGGNTIYF. The CDR3 nucleotides read TGTGCCAGCAGCTTAACCGGGCAGGGAGGAAACACCATATATTTT.

V usage is TRBV7-2 and J usage is TRBJ1-2, with D possibly being TRBD1 (6 bases). From germline, CDR1 is SGHTA and CDR2 FQGNSA. The V gene lost 5 bases and the J gene lost 5 bases, with 27 bases spanning the gap. CDR3 size: 18 residues. The CDR3, as DNA: TGTGCCAGCAGCCCAAATTTTGGGATACAGGGATCACTGTATGGCTACACCTTC. It translates to CASSPNFGIQGSLYGYTF. Drawing the rest from reference TRBV7-2 and TRBJ1-2, the complete variable domain is GAGVSQSPSNKVTEKGKDVELRCDPISGHTALYWYRQSLGQGLEFLIYFQGNSAPDKSGLPSDRFSAERTGGSVSTLTIQRTQQEDSAVYLCASSPNFGIQGSLYGYTFGSGTRLTVV.